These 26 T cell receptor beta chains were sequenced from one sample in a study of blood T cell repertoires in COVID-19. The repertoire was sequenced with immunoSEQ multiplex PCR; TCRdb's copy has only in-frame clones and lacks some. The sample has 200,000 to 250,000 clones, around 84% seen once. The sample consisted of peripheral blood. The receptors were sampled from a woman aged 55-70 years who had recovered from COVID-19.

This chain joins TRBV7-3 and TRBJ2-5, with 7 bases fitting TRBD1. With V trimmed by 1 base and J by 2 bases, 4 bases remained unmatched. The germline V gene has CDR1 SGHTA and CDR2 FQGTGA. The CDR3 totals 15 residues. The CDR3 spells CASSLIGTEQETQYF. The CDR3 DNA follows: TGTGCCAGCAGCTTAATTGGGACAGAACAAGAGACCCAGTACTTC.

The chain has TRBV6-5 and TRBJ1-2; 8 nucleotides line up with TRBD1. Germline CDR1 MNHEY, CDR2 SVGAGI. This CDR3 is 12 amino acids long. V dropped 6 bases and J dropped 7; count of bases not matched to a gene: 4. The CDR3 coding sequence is TGTGCCAGCAGCAGGGGGCGCGCTGGCTACACCTTC. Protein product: CASSRGRAGYTF.

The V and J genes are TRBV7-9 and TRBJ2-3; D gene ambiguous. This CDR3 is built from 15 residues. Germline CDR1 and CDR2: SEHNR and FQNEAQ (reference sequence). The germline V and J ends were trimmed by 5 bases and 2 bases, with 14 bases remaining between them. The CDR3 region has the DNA TGTGCCAGCAGCCCGACACGCTTAGACACAGATACGCAGTATTTT. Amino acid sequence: CASSPTRLDTDTQYF. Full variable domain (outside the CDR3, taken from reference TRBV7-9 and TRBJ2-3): DTGVSQNPRHKITKRGQNVTFRCDPISEHNRLYWYRQTLGQGPEFLTYFQNEAQLEKSRLLSDRFSAERPKGSFSTLEIQRTEQGDSAMYLCASSPTRLDTDTQYFGPGTRLTVL.

Here the CDR3 reads CASRWDSNTGELFF. In DNA, the CDR3 is TGCGCCAGCCGATGGGACAGTAACACCGGGGAGCTGTTTTTT. V gene TRBV5-1 combines with J gene TRBJ2-2; TRBD1 aligns across 7 bases. The junction had 5 bases not matched to a gene; V was cut back by 7 bases and J by 2 bases. Germline CDR1 and CDR2: SGHRS and YFSETQ. This CDR3 comprises 14 residues.

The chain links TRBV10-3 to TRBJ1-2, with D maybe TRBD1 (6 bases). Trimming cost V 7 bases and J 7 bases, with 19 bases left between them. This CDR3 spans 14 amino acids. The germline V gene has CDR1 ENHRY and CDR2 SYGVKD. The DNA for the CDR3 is TGTGCCATCAACGAGGGACAAGAGGGCTCTGGCTACACCTTC. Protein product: CAINEGQEGSGYTF.

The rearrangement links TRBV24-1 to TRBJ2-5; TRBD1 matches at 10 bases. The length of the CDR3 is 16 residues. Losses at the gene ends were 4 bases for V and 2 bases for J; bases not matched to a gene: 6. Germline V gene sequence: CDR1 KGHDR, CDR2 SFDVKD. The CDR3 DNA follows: TGTGCCACCAGTGAGCCCAGGACAGGGGGGCAAGAGACCCAGTACTTC. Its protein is CATSEPRTGGQETQYF.

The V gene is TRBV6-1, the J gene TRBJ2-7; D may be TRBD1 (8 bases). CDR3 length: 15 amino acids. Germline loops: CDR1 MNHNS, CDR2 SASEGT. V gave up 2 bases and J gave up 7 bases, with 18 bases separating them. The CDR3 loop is CASSEWGGDRQEQYF. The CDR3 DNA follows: TGTGCCAGCAGTGAATGGGGGGGGGACAGGCAAGAGCAGTACTTC.

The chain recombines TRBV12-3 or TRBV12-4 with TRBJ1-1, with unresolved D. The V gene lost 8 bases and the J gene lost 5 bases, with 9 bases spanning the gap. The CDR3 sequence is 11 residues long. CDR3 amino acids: CASSRGTEAFF. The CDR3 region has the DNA TGTGCCAGCTCTCGAGGGACTGAAGCTTTCTTT.

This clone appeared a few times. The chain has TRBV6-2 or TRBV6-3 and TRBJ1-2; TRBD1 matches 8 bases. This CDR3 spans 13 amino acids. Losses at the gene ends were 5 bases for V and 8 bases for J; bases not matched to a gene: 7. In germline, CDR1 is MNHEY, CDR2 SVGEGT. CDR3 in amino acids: CASSPGDRPGYTF. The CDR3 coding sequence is TGTGCCAGCAGTCCCGGGGACAGGCCCGGCTACACCTTC.

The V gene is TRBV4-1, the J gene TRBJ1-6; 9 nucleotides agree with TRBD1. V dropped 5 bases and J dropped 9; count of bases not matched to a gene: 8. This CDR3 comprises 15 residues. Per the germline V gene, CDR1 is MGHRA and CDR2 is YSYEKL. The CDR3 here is CASSFRTGDGSPLHF. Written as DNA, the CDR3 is TGCGCCAGCAGCTTTCGGACAGGGGATGGTTCACCCCTCCACTTT.

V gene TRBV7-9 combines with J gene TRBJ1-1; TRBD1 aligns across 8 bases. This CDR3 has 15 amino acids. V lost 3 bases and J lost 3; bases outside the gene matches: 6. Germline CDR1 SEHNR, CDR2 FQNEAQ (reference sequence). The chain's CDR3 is CASSFQGAKDTEAFF. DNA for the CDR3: TGTGCCAGCAGCTTCCAGGGGGCAAAGGACACTGAAGCTTTCTTT.

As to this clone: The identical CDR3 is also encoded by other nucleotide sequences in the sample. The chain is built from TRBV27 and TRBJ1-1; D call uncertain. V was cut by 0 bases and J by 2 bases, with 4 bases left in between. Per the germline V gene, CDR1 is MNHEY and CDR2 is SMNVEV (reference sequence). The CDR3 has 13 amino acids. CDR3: CASSLSINTEAFF. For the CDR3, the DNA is TGTGCCAGCAGTTTATCCATTAACACTGAAGCTTTCTTT.

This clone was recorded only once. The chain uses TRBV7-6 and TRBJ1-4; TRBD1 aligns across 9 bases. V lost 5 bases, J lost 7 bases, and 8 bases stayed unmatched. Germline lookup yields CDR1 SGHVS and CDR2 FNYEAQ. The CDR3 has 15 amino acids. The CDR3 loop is CASSLLQGALEKLFF. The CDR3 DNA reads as TGTGCCAGCAGCCTACTACAGGGGGCACTTGAAAAACTGTTTTTT.

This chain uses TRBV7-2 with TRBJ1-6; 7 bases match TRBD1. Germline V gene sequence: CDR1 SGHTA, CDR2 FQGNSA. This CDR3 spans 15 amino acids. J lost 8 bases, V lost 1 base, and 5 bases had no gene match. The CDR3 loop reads CASSLVGDSYSPLHF. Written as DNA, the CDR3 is TGTGCCAGCAGCTTAGTGGGGGACAGCTATTCACCCCTCCACTTT.

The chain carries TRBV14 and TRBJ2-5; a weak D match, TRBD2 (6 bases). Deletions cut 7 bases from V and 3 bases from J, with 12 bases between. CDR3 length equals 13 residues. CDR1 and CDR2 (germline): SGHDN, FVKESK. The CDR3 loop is CASMGGKKETQYF. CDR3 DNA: TGTGCCAGCATGGGGGGTAAGAAAGAGACCCAGTACTTC. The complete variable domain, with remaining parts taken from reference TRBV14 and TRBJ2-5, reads EAGVTQFPSHSVIEKGQTVTLRCDPISGHDNLYWYRRVMGKEIKFLLHFVKESKQDESGMPNNRFLAERTGGTYSTLKVQPAELEDSGVYFCASMGGKKETQYFGPGTRLLVL.

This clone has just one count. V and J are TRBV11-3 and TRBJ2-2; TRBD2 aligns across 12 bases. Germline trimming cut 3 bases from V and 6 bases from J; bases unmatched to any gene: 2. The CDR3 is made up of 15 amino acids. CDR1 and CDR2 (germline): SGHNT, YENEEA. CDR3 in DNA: TGTGCCAGCAGCTTCGCTAGCGGGGGGGCCGGGGAGCTGTTTTTT. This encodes CASSFASGGAGELFF.

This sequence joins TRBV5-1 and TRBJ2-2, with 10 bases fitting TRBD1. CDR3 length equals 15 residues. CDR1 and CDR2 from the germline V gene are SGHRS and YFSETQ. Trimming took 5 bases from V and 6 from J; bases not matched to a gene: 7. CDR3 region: CASRPGTGAPGELFF. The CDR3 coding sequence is TGCGCCAGCAGGCCCGGGACAGGGGCCCCCGGGGAGCTGTTTTTT.

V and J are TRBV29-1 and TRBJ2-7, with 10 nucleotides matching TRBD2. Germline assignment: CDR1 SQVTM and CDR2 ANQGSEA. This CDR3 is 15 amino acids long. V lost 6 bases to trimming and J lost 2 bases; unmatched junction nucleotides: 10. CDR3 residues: CSVANSGGPPYEQYF. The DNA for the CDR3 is TGCAGCGTCGCAAATAGCGGGGGGCCTCCCTACGAGCAGTACTTC.

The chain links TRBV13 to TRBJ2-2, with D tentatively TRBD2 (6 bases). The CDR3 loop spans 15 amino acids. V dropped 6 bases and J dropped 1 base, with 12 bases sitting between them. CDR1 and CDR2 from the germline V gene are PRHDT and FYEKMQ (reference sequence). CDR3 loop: CASRGGARNTGELFF. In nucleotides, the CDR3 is TGTGCCAGCAGGGGCGGGGCCAGGAACACCGGGGAGCTGTTTTTT.

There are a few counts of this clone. CDR3 sequence: CASSLISEETQYF. The CDR3 DNA is TGTGCCAGCAGCTTAATCAGCGAGGAGACCCAGTACTTC. The rearrangement uses TRBV7-3 and TRBJ2-5; unclear D gene. The CDR3 is 13 amino acids. Deletions cut 1 base from V and 5 bases from J, with 8 bases between. Per germline, CDR1 SGHTA and CDR2 FQGTGA.

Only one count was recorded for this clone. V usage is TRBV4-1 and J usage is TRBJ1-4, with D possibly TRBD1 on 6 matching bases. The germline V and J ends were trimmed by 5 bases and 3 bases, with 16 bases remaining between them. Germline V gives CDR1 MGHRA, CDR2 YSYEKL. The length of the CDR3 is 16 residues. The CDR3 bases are TGCGCCAGCAGCTCACAGGGATCCAGGGCTAATGAAAAACTGTTTTTT. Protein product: CASSSQGSRANEKLFF.

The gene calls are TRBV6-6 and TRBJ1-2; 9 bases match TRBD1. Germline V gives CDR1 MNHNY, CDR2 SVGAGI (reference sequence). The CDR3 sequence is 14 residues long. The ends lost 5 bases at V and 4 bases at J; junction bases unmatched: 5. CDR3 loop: CASSPETGGYGYTF. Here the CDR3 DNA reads TGTGCCAGCAGTCCAGAGACAGGGGGCTATGGCTACACCTTC.

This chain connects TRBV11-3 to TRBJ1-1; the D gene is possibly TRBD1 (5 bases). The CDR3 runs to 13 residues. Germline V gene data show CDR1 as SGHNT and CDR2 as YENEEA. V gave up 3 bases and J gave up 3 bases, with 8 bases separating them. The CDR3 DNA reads TGTGCCAGCAGCTTTGGGGCAGACACTGAAGCTTTCTTT. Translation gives CASSFGADTEAFF.

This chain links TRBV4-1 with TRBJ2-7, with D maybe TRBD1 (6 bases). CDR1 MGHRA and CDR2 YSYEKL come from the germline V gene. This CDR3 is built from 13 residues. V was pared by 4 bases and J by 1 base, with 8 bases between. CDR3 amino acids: CASSRQVSYEQYF. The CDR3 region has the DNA TGCGCCAGCAGCCGACAGGTTTCCTACGAGCAGTACTTC.

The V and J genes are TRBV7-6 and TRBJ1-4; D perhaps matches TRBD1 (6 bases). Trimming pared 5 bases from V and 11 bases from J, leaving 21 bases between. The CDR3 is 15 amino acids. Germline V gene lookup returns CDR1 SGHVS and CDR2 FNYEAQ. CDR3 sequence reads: CASSPLSRGQFKLFF. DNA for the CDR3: TGTGCCAGCAGCCCCCTTTCCCGGGGACAATTTAAACTGTTTTTT.

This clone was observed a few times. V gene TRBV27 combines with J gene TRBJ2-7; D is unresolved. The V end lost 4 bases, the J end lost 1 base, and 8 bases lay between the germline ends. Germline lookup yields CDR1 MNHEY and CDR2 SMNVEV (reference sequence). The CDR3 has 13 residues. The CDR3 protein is CASSSAGSYEQYF. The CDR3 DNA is TGTGCCAGCAGTTCGGCAGGTTCCTACGAGCAGTACTTC.